This TCR beta chain is from a study of cytomegalovirus exposure and HLA in healthy donors. For this clone: No antigen is known for it.

The PCR employed 60 Vbeta primers together with 13 Jbeta primers. Method: immunoSEQ multiplex PCR; TCRdb's copy keeps in-frame clones and lacks some. The sample lists some 140,000 clones; about 70% were seen once. Trimming cost V 1 base and J 10 bases, with 11 bases left between them. This CDR3 has 13 amino acids. The germline V gene encodes CDR1 KGHSH and CDR2 LQKENI. Study outcomes and limitations: In an earlier analysis, in some 600 donors, most V segments appeared productive either ~90% or ~30% of the time.

The sequenced material came from PBMCs. The chain combines TRBV18 with TRBJ1-5; D is perhaps TRBD1 (5 bases). This receptor was identified in a man aged 18-30 years in good health and CMV-seronegative. In DNA form, the CDR3 reads TGTGCCAGCTCACCACAGGGGATCAAACCCCAGCATTTT. Protein product: CASSPQGIKPQHF.